These 2 T cell receptor beta chains share one sample of origin, sequenced in a study of identical twins. A single record per CDR3 protein comes from TCRdb applying MiXCR to the 5' RACE reads. The sample holds about 520,000 distinct CDR3 sequences, 20% to 25% seen once. These data also featured in a second study, about T cells expressing NK-cell markers.

Sequenced material: CD4+ T cells sorted from blood. Receptors originate from a young woman in good health.

This clonotype was picked up a small number of times. The rearrangement joins TRBV12-3 or TRBV12-4 to TRBJ2-7, with D unresolved. CDR3 length: 13 residues. Trimming took 1 base from V and 3 from J, leaving 7 bases between them. CDR3 DNA: TGTGCCAGCAGTTTAGGCCACTACTACGAGCAGTACTTC. This encodes CASSLGHYYEQYF.

The sample holds a few counts of this clonotype. The gene calls are TRBV6-5 and TRBJ1-2; the match to TRBD1 covers 7 bases. The V gene end was trimmed by 7 bases and the J gene end by 3 bases; junction bases not matched to a gene: 2. The CDR3 is 12 amino acids. Germline-derived CDR1 and CDR2 are MNHEY and SVGAGI. Written as DNA, the CDR3 is TGTGCCAGCAAAGACAGGGACTATGGCTACACCTTC. Its translation is CASKDRDYGYTF.